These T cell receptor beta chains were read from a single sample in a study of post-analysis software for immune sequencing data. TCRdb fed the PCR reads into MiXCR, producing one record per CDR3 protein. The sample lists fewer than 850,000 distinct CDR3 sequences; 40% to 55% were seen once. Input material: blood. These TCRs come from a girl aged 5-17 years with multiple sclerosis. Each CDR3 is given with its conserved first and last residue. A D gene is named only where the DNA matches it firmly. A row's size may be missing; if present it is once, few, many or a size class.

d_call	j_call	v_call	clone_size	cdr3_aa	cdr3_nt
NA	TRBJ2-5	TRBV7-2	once	CASSLALRGHQEAQYF	TGTGCCAGCAGCTTAGCATTACGAGGACACCAAGAGGCCCAGTACTTC
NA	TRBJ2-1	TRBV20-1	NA	CSARGTGAPGYNEQFF	TGCAGTGCTAGGGGAACGGGGGCGCCAGGGTACAATGAGCAGTTCTTC
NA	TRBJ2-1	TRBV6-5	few	CASSWATSPNEQFF	TGTGCCAGCAGTTGGGCCACTTCCCCTAATGAGCAGTTCTTC
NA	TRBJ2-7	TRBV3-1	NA	CASSFEAGNEQYF	TGTGCCAGCAGCTTCGAAGCAGGAAACGAGCAGTACTTC
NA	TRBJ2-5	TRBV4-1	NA	CASSQDGWTGETQYF	TGCGCCAGCAGTCAAGATGGTTGGACGGGGGAGACCCAGTACTTC
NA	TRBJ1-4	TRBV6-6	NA	CASIRGRTNEKLFF	TGTGCCAGCATCCGGGGGCGTACTAATGAAAAACTGTTTTTT
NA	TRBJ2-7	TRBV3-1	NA	CASSPIWSSYEQYF	TGTGCCAGCAGCCCCATCTGGAGCTCCTACGAGCAGTACTTC
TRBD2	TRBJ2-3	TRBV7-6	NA	CASSWNPAGSGDTQYF	TGTGCCAGCAGCTGGAACCCAGCGGGATCGGGAGATACGCAGTATTTT
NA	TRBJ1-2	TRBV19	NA	CASSIDPGQANYGYTF	TGTGCCAGTAGTATAGACCCGGGACAAGCTAACTATGGCTACACCTTC
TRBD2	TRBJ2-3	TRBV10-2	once	CASSDGTGGGDTQYF	TGCGCCAGCAGTGATGGGACGGGAGGCGGAGATACGCAGTATTTT
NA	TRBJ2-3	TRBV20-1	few	CSAGKLGSRGADTQYF	TGCAGTGCGGGGAAGCTGGGTAGCCGGGGCGCAGATACGCAGTATTTT
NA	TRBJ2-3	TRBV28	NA	CASSLTQYTQYF	TGTGCCAGCAGTTTAACCCAGTATACGCAGTATTTT
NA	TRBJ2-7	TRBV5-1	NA	CASSLASGGDEQYF	TGCGCCAGTAGCTTGGCCTCTGGTGGGGACGAGCAGTACTTC
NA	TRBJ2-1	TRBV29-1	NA	CSVDGLEVYNEQFF	TGCAGCGTTGACGGCCTAGAGGTCTACAATGAGCAGTTCTTC
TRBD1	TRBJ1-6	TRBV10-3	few	CAIRTGVDSPLHF	TGTGCCATCAGGACAGGGGTTGATTCACCCCTCCACTTT
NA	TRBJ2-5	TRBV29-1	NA	CSVEDPFLGVEETQYF	TGCAGCGTTGAAGATCCTTTTTTGGGAGTTGAAGAGACCCAGTACTTC
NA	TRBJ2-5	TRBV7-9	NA	CASLGVRAQETQYF	TGTGCCAGCTTAGGAGTAAGGGCGCAAGAGACCCAGTACTTC
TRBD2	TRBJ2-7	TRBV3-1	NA	CASSEDSGSFSEQYF	TGTGCCAGCAGCGAGGATAGCGGGAGTTTCAGCGAGCAGTACTTC
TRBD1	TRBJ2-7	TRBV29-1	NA	CSVRTGAYNEQYF	TGCAGCGTCCGGACAGGGGCCTACAATGAGCAGTACTTC
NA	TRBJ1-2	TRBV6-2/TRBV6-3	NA	CASSPWNRVGYTF	TGTGCCAGCAGCCCATGGAACAGGGTCGGCTACACCTTC
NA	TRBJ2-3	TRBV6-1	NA	CASPHPDPGGTDTQYF	TGTGCCAGCCCTCACCCGGACCCAGGGGGGACAGATACGCAGTATTTT
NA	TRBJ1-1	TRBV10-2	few	CASRVSTEAFF	TGCGCCAGCAGGGTGAGCACTGAAGCTTTCTTT
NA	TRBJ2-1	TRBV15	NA	CATSRTRETYNEQFF	TGTGCCACCAGCAGAACACGGGAGACCTACAATGAGCAGTTCTTC
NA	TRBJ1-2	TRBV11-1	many	CASSPGANYGYTF	TGTGCCAGCAGCCCGGGGGCTAACTATGGCTACACCTTC
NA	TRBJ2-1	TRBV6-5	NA	CVSSCDSSYNEQFF	TGTGTCAGCAGTTGCGACAGCTCCTACAATGAGCAGTTCTTC
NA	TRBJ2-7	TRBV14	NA	CASSQEQNTYEQYF	TGTGCCAGCAGCCAAGAGCAAAACACCTACGAGCAGTACTTC
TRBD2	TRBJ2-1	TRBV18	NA	CASSPDILAGPRGEQFF	TGTGCCAGCTCACCAGATATCCTAGCGGGACCCCGGGGTGAGCAGTTCTTC
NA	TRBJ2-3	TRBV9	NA	CASSVRMGDTQYF	TGTGCCAGCAGCGTCCGAATGGGGGATACGCAGTATTTT
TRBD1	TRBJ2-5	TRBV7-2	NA	CASSPSTGGVETQYF	TGTGCCAGCAGCCCATCAACAGGGGGCGTTGAGACCCAGTACTTC
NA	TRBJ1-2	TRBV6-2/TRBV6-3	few	CASSRNKGPNYGYTF	TGTGCCAGCAGTAGGAACAAGGGGCCTAACTATGGCTACACCTTC
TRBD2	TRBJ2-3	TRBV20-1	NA	CSAKAGGKTDTQYF	TGCAGTGCAAAAGCGGGAGGGAAAACAGATACGCAGTATTTT
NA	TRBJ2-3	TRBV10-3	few	CAISDTGHSTDTQYF	TGTGCCATCAGTGATACGGGCCATAGCACAGATACGCAGTATTTT
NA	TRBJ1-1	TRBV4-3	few	CASSQAGRNTEAFF	TGCGCCAGCAGCCAAGCAGGGCGGAACACTGAAGCTTTCTTT
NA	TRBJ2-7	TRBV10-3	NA	CAISESGLGDNEQYF	TGTGCCATCAGTGAGTCTGGACTAGGGGACAATGAGCAGTACTTC
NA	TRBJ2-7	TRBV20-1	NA	CSAREVVSSEQYF	TGCAGTGCTAGAGAGGTGGTTTCCAGCGAGCAGTACTTC
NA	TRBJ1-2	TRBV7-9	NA	CASSQWTTYGYTF	TGTGCCAGCAGCCAATGGACTACTTATGGCTACACCTTC
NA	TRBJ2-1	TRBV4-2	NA	CASSQDNRNEQFF	TGTGCCAGCAGCCAAGACAACAGGAATGAGCAGTTCTTC
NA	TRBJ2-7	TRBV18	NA	CASSPRRDEQYF	TGTGCCAGCTCCCCGAGGCGAGACGAGCAGTACTTC
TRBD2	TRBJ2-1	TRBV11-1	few	CASSPLTSGSKNEQFF	TGTGCCAGCAGCCCGCTAACTAGCGGGAGTAAAAATGAGCAGTTCTTC
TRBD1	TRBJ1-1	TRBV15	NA	CATSRVRQGTEAFF	TGTGCCACCAGCAGAGTAAGACAGGGCACTGAAGCTTTCTTT
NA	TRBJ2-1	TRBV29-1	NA	CSVGKRLQVDEQFF	TGCAGCGTTGGGAAGAGGCTACAGGTAGATGAGCAGTTCTTC
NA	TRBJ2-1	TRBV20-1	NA	CSASWAEGEQFF	TGCAGTGCTAGTTGGGCGGAAGGTGAGCAGTTCTTC
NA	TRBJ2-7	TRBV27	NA	CASSSGGRFEQYF	TGTGCCAGCAGTTCCGGGGGGCGTTTCGAGCAGTACTTC
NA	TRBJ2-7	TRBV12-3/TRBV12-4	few	CASKTTLTYEQYF	TGTGCCAGCAAAACGACATTAACCTACGAGCAGTACTTC
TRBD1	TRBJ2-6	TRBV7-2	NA	CASSLVRAGGSGANVLTF	TGTGCCAGCAGCCTAGTGCGGGCAGGGGGCTCTGGGGCCAACGTCCTGACTTTC
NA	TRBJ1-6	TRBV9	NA	CASSSKPGVGSPLHF	TGTGCCAGCAGCTCCAAACCGGGCGTAGGTTCACCCCTCCACTTT
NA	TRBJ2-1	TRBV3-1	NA	CASSQGGGQRGNNEQFF	TGTGCCAGCAGCCAAGGGGGGGGCCAGCGGGGAAACAATGAGCAGTTCTTC